This T cell receptor beta chain was recorded in a study of technical replicates of blood from several donors. The table came from immunoSEQ multiplex PCR; TCRdb's copy has only in-frame clones and leaves some out. The sample includes over 80,000 clones, 95% to 97% seen only once; the top ten take about 0.38%. This clone was seen just once. The CDR3 has 16 residues. The J segment lost 5 bases and the V segment lost 3 bases, leaving 12 bases of the junction unmatched. Germline-derived CDR1 and CDR2 are SGHRS and YFSETQ. The chain recombines TRBV5-1 with TRBJ2-7, with 9 positions matching TRBD2. The sequenced sample consisted of T cells isolated from PBMCs. The receptor was derived from a human donor in good health. The chain's CDR3 is CASSSLTSGNMDEQYF. The CDR3 DNA reads as TGCGCCAGCAGCTCACTGACTAGCGGCAATATGGACGAGCAGTACTTC.